These 8 T cell receptor beta chains were all obtained from the same sample, sequenced in a study of identical twins. Via MiXCR, TCRdb re-called the 5' RACE reads, giving one row per CDR3 protein. The sample holds roughly 240,000 distinct CDR3 sequences, roughly 7.5% seen once. This sample was shared with a second study, whose subject was yellow fever vaccine responses in identical twins.

Sequenced: CD8+ T cells sorted from blood. The receptors shown here come from a woman aged 18-30 years in good health.

Only a few counts were recorded for this clonotype. The chain joins TRBV24-1 to TRBJ1-2; D gene uncertain. Trimming removed 4 bases from V and 6 bases from J, with 11 bases in between. The V gene's germline CDR1 is KGHDR and CDR2 SFDVKD. The CDR3 has 13 residues. CDR3 in amino acids: CATSELDHNGYTF. CDR3 DNA sequence: TGTGCCACCAGTGAACTGGATCACAATGGCTACACCTTC.

This clonotype came up a few times. CDR3 DNA: TGCAGTGCTAGAGACGGGACAGGACCATTGAACACTGAAGCTTTCTTT. Translated: CSARDGTGPLNTEAFF. The V call is TRBV20-1, the J call TRBJ1-1; TRBD1 agrees at 8 bases. The CDR3 has 16 residues. V lost 0 bases to trimming and J lost 0 bases; unmatched junction nucleotides: 6. In germline, CDR1 is DFQATT, CDR2 SNEGSKA (reference sequence).

In DNA form, the CDR3 reads TGTGCCAGCAGTGAGCGTCGGACAGGGATGGTATCGGAGACCCAGTACTTC. It yields the protein CASSERRTGMVSETQYF. This chain joins TRBV2 and TRBJ2-5; 8 positions match TRBD1. V trimming: 3 bases; J trimming: 5 bases; junction bases outside the gene matches: 14. This CDR3 region has 17 residues. CDR1 and CDR2 from the germline V gene are SNHLY and FYNNEI.

This clonotype was recorded many times. This rearrangement joins TRBV11-1 to TRBJ2-1; 7 bases align to TRBD2. V gave up 5 bases and J gave up 4 bases; unmatched junction bases: 8. CDR1 SGHAT and CDR2 FQDESV come from the germline V gene (reference sequence). The CDR3 has 15 amino acids. CDR3 nucleotides: TGTGCCAGCAGCGCGACTAGCCCGAATTACAATGAGCAGTTCTTC. The encoded protein is CASSATSPNYNEQFF. The complete variable domain, with remaining parts taken from reference TRBV11-1 and TRBJ2-1, reads EAEVAQSPRYKITEKSQAVAFWCDPISGHATLYWYRQILGQGPELLVQFQDESVVDDSQLPKDRFSAERLKGVDSTLKIQPAELGDSAMYLCASSATSPNYNEQFFGPGTRLTVL.

There are a few counts of this clonotype. The gene calls are TRBV10-3 and TRBJ2-1, with 13 bases fitting TRBD2. The ends lost 8 bases at V and 5 bases at J; junction bases unmatched: 3. Germline V gene data show CDR1 as ENHRY and CDR2 as SYGVKD. The length of the CDR3 is 14 residues. The CDR3 nucleotides read TGTGCCATCGGACTAGCGGGAGTACACAATGAGCAGTTCTTC. It yields the protein CAIGLAGVHNEQFF.

In its sample, this clonotype was seen many times. The chain is built from TRBV12-3 or TRBV12-4 and TRBJ1-5, with D tentatively TRBD1 (5 bases). V was clipped by 5 bases and J by 4 bases, with 9 bases between them. The CDR3 runs to 13 residues. The CDR3, as DNA: TGTGCCAGCAGTCATCAGGGTAATCAGCCCCAGCATTTT. It codes for CASSHQGNQPQHF.

The genes are TRBV2 and TRBJ2-2; no clear D gene. V dropped 1 base and J dropped 7 bases, with 13 bases sitting between them. Germline CDR1 SNHLY, CDR2 FYNNEI. The CDR3 is 15 residues long. The CDR3 DNA reads as TGTGCCAGCAGTGAAGTTGGCACCCCTGGCGGGGAGCTGTTTTTT. It codes for CASSEVGTPGGELFF.

In this sample, this clonotype turned up many times. This chain uses TRBV29-1 with TRBJ1-2; TRBD1 matches at 7 bases. With 6 bases clipped from V and 0 bases from J, the junction kept 10 bases outside the gene matches. CDR3 size: 15 residues. CDR1 and CDR2 from the germline V gene are SQVTM and ANQGSEA. The CDR3 DNA is TGCAGCGTCGAACGAACCGGGACAGCTAACTATGGCTACACCTTC. Amino acid sequence: CSVERTGTANYGYTF.